What follows are 5 T cell receptor beta chains derived from one specimen sequenced in a study of blood T cell repertoires in COVID-19. Clones were read by immunoSEQ multiplex PCR, and TCRdb kept only the in-frame ones, dropping some. In the table there are approximately 260,000 clones, about 90% of which are singletons. The sample consisted of peripheral blood. Receptors were obtained from a woman aged 40-49 years with acute or convalescent COVID-19.

The rearrangement uses TRBV6-4 and TRBJ2-5, with TRBD1 matching 9 bases. The CDR3 consists of 14 residues. Germline trimming cut 3 bases from V and 2 bases from J; bases unmatched to any gene: 1. The germline V gene encodes CDR1 MRHNA and CDR2 SNTAGT. The CDR3 here is CASSEGQGQETQYF. DNA for the CDR3: TGTGCCAGCAGTGAGGGACAGGGTCAAGAGACCCAGTACTTC.

This clone was counted a single time. This sequence joins TRBV5-1 and TRBJ1-1, with D perhaps matching TRBD1 (6 bases). Looked up from germline, CDR1 is SGHRS and CDR2 is YFSETQ. V was shortened by 0 bases and J by 8 bases, with 8 bases between the two germline ends. CDR3 length: 12 amino acids. CDR3 in DNA: TGCGCCAGCAGCTTGGCCGGACAGGAAGCTTTCTTT. Its translation is CASSLAGQEAFF.

This rearrangement joins TRBV18 to TRBJ1-1; no firm D call. CDR1 and CDR2 (germline): KGHSH, LQKENI. Trimming cost V 1 base and J 0 bases, with 6 bases left between them. The CDR3 length is 14 residues. The CDR3 region has the DNA TGTGCCAGCTCACCACAGGGAGTGAACACTGAAGCTTTCTTT. Protein sequence: CASSPQGVNTEAFF.

The V gene is TRBV5-6, the J gene TRBJ1-2; 9 nucleotides align to TRBD1. Germline V gives CDR1 SGHDT, CDR2 YYEEEE. The CDR3 length is 14 residues. V lost 3 bases, J lost 6 bases, and 6 bases stayed unmatched. The CDR3 region has the DNA TGTGCCAGCAGCTCGACAGGGGGTATGGATGGCTACACCTTC. It codes for CASSSTGGMDGYTF.

This rearrangement joins TRBV27 to TRBJ1-1; 7 bases map to TRBD1. The germline gives CDR1 MNHEY, CDR2 SMNVEV (reference sequence). Trimming took 5 bases from V and 3 from J; bases not matched to a gene: 3. The CDR3 covers 13 residues. The CDR3: CASSRGTDTEAFF. The DNA of the CDR3 is TGTGCCAGCAGTCGGGGGACAGACACTGAAGCTTTCTTT.